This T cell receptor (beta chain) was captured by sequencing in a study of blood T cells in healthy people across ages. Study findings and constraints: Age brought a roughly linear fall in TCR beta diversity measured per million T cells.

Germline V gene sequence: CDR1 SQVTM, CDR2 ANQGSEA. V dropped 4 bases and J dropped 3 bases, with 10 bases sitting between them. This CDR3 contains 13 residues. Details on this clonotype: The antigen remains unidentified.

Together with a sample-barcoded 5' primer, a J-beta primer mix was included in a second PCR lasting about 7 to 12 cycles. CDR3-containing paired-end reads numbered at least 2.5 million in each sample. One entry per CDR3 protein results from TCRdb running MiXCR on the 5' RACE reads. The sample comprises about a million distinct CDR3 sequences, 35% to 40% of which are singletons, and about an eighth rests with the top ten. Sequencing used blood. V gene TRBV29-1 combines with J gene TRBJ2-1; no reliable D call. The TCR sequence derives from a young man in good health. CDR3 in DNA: TGCAGCGTTGGGAAGGGCCTCTACAATGAGCAGTTCTTC. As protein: CSVGKGLYNEQFF.